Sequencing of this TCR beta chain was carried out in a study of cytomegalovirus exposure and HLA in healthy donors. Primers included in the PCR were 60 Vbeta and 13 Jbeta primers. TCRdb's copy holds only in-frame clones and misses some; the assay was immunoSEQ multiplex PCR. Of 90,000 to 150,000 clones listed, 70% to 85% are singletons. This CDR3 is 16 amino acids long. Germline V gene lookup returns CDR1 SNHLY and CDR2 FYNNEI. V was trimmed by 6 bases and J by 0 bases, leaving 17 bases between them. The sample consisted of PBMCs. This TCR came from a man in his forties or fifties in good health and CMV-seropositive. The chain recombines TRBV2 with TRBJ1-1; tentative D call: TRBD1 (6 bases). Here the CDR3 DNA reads TGTGCCAGCAGCCCCCGAGGGGGAGAAGTGAACACTGAAGCTTTCTTT. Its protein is CASSPRGGEVNTEAFF.